This TCR beta chain was captured in a study of human T cells and chemical hapten exposure. Study-wide results and caveats: Compared to controls, expanded TCRs made significantly more large clusters of similar CDR3s.

For this clonotype: The target antigen is unknown.

Time point noted: patch test 3, about 24 weeks after DPC sensitization. Regarding treatment: therapeutic diphenylcyclopropenone sensitization with weekly scalp DPC. Between the trimmed V and J ends, which lost 6 bases and 8 bases, there was a span of 11 bases. Per the germline V gene, CDR1 is SEHNR and CDR2 is FQNEAQ (reference sequence). The CDR3 consists of 12 residues. TCRdb re-called the RACE reads with MiXCR, one entry per CDR3 protein. The sample yields about 160,000 distinct CDR3 sequences, roughly a quarter seen once. The sequences come from whole blood, collected in connection with sensitization to the hapten diphenylcyclopropenone (DPC). V and J are TRBV7-9 and TRBJ2-1; D not certain. The sequence was obtained from a young woman with alopecia areata. Some clones in this sample may be carry-over from other donors' samples. CDR3 sequence reads: CASSPGLDEQFF. The CDR3 nucleotides read TGTGCCAGCAGTCCCGGATTAGATGAGCAGTTCTTC.